The TCR beta chain described here comes from a study of long-term antiretroviral therapy in people with HIV. Study-level background: In the earliest collections, sampling predates the 2015 immediate-ART recommendation by about a decade.

Worth noting for this clone: The target antigen is unknown.

CDR3 length: 13 residues. Between the trimmed V and J ends, which lost 10 bases and 7 bases, there was a span of 16 bases. Germline lookup yields CDR1 MDHEN and CDR2 SYDVKM. Investigators performed immunoSEQ version v3.0 at survey level. Sequencing was intended to reach about 35,000-50,000 T-cell genomes per sample. The method was immunoSEQ multiplex PCR; TCRdb's version includes in-frame clones alone and lacks a portion of them. Of 25,000 to 30,000 clones in the sample, 82% were seen once. Study-wide findings and caveats: ART preceded a rise in diversity that nonetheless stayed lower than in transplant donor controls.

Here the sequenced sample was unsorted PBMCs, taken 2.9 years after starting antiretroviral therapy. The rearrangement links TRBV28 to TRBJ2-2; D might be TRBD2 (6 bases). The clonotype comes from a man over 45 with HIV. The CDR3 spells CATWRGHGGELFF. The DNA of the CDR3 is TGTGCCACCTGGCGGGGCCACGGCGGGGAGCTGTTTTTT.